The 4 T cell receptor beta chains below were found in one sample sequenced in a study of OX40 agonist ivuxolimab in advanced cancers. Profiled with immunoSEQ multiplex PCR; TCRdb holds only in-frame clones, not every one. The table lists approximately 87,000 clones, 92% of them singletons. Sequenced here: CD4+ or CD8+ T cells sorted from blood, sampled in a trial of the OX40 agonist ivuxolimab. These receptors were collected from an adult with an advanced solid tumor such as melanoma, head and neck, liver or kidney cancer.

This sequence joins TRBV28 and TRBJ1-5; D perhaps matches TRBD1 (5 bases). Germline CDR1 MDHEN, CDR2 SYDVKM. The CDR3 spans 14 residues. V lost 7 bases to trimming and J lost 2 bases, with 12 bases between them. CDR3 region: CASILGGGNQPQHF. CDR3 in DNA: TGTGCCAGCATCCTGGGGGGGGGCAATCAGCCCCAGCATTTT.

V and J are TRBV27 and TRBJ2-6, with D tentatively TRBD1 (5 bases). Germline V CDR1 and CDR2: MNHEY, SMNVEV (reference sequence). V was clipped by 6 bases and J by 2 bases, with 14 bases between them. CDR3 length: 16 amino acids. The CDR3 region has the DNA TGTGCCAGCAGCCCAGGGCTGACAGCTGGGGCCAACGTCCTGACTTTC. This translates into CASSPGLTAGANVLTF.

The rearrangement uses TRBV28 and TRBJ2-3; no definite D call. The germline CDR1 and CDR2 sequences are MDHEN and SYDVKM. V was pared by 0 bases and J by 1 base, with 5 bases between. The CDR3 extends over 14 amino acids. The CDR3 DNA sequence: TGTGCCAGCAGTTTATGGAAAGGCACAGATACGCAGTATTTT. Translated: CASSLWKGTDTQYF.

The rearrangement uses TRBV4-1 and TRBJ2-7; D uncertain. This CDR3 contains 14 residues. Trimming took 1 base from V and 0 from J, leaving 7 bases between them. The germline V gene encodes CDR1 MGHRA and CDR2 YSYEKL. CDR3 amino acids: CASSQVTDSYEQYF. CDR3 DNA sequence: TGCGCCAGCAGCCAAGTTACAGACTCCTACGAGCAGTACTTC.